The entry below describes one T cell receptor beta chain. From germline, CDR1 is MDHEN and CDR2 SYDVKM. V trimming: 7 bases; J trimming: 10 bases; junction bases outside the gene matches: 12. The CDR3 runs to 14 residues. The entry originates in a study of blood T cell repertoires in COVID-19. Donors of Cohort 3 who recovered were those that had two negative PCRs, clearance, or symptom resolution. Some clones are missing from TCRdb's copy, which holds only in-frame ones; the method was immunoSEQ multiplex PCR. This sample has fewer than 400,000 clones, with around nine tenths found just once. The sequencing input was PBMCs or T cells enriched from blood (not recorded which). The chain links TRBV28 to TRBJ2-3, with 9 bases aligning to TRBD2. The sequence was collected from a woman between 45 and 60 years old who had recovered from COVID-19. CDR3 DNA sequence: TGTGCCAGCACGCCCGGGACTAGCATTCGCGCGCAGTATTTT. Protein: CASTPGTSIRAQYF.